This T cell receptor beta chain was obtained from a study of radiotherapy plus CTLA-4 blockade in lung cancer (dated by TCRdb to 2017 to 2018). The study in broad terms: Among the enrolled patients, around 19% had an objective response, and about 30% reached disease control.

In this study, focal radiation therapy paired with CTLA-4 blockade (ipilimumab) was tested in patients who had chemo-refractory metastatic non-small-cell lung cancer. The CDR3 starts with the cysteine, ends with the phenylalanine, and has 18 residues. The DNA shown is the 54-base CDR3, in frame from base 1. For this chain, trimming is 0 bases at the V end and 3 bases at the J end, and the number of junction bases without a gene match is 9. From a lookup of the germline V gene, CDR1 and CDR2 are SGDLS and YYNGEE. Library preparation used the immunoSEQ multiplex PCR assay. In its TCRdb copy, this immuneACCESS table keeps in-frame sequences only and misses some clones. Where compared with another copy, unresolved V genes explain less than half of these, and the others have no known cause. Across this sample there are some 50,000 clones, with approximately 84% seen only once. More than 4.5% of the sample rests with the top ten.

Beyond this particular receptor, the publication reports: After treatment with radiotherapy and ipilimumab, TCR clones that came from tumors expanded in the peripheral blood. Early dynamic changes in blood T cell clones, together with increased serum interferon-beta after radiation, were reported as the strongest predictors of response.

This clone was detected only a few times. No antigen is known for it. The input lacks base qualities; no much larger clone sits a single base away. The TCR comes from a human donor with non-small cell lung cancer whose response to radiotherapy plus ipilimumab could not be evaluated. The sequenced sample was peripheral blood, obtained from a patient treated with radiotherapy plus ipilimumab. The V and J segments used are TRBV9 and TRBJ2-3, with 11 bases matching TRBD1. The CDR3 is CASSVATGTGGGTDTQYF. Read as DNA, the sequence is TGTGCCAGCAGCGTAGCGACGGGGACAGGGGGAGGGACAGATACGCAGTATTTT. Outside the CDR3, residues come from the reference TRBV9 and TRBJ2-3 proteins, so the full variable domain is: DSGVTQTPKHLITATGQRVTLRCSPRSGDLSVYWYQQSLDQGLQFLIQYYNGEERAKGNILERFSAQQFPDLHSELNLSSLELGDSALYFCASSVATGTGGGTDTQYFGPGTRLTVL.